This T cell receptor beta chain was sequenced during a study of blood T cell repertoires in COVID-19. Looking at the study overall: Samples representing acute and convalescent COVID-19 were sourced from the United States, Italy and Spain.

Original processing notes: By means of reference gene primer amplification, nucleated cell counts were estimated. The repertoire was sequenced with immunoSEQ multiplex PCR; TCRdb's copy has only in-frame clones and lacks some. V, J and clone size are those of that table, while D and trimming were read from the DNA. Among 150,000 to 200,000 clones listed, about 80% were seen once. CDR1 and CDR2 from the germline V gene are SGHRS and YFSETQ. V lost 1 base and J lost 9, with 8 bases in between. The CDR3 length is 13 residues. The TCR was taken from an elderly woman with acute or convalescent COVID-19. This chain joins TRBV5-1 and TRBJ1-6; D ambiguous. The sample was peripheral blood. The CDR3 loop reads CASSLSRGSPLHF. In DNA form, the CDR3 reads TGCGCCAGCAGCTTGAGTCGCGGTTCACCCCTCCACTTT.